The entry that follows covers one T cell receptor beta chain sequence. This CDR3 is 15 amino acids long. Looked up from germline, CDR1 is SEHNR and CDR2 is FQNEAQ (reference sequence). Trimming removed 8 bases at V and 5 bases at J, with 21 bases between. The data stem from a study of patients and donors after allogeneic stem cell transplantation. TCRdb passed the RT-PCR reads through MiXCR, listing each CDR3 protein once. The sample yields 800,000 to 1,000,000 distinct CDR3 sequences, around 17% seen once. The gene calls are TRBV7-9 and TRBJ1-1; D uncertain. The receptor was isolated from a human donor who was either an allogeneic HSCT recipient or a stem cell or donor lymphocyte infusion donor (not recorded which). It is not recorded whose cells these are; they may come from a transplant donor. Material for sequencing was blood, either unsorted or a sorted T cell fraction (not recorded which). The CDR3: CASGSSARLRTEAFF. The CDR3 DNA is TGTGCCAGCGGGTCCTCAGCCAGGTTGAGGACTGAAGCTTTCTTT. Drawing the rest from reference TRBV7-9 and TRBJ1-1, the complete variable domain is DTGVSQNPRHKITKRGQNVTFRCDPISEHNRLYWYRQTLGQGPEFLTYFQNEAQLEKSRLLSDRFSAERPKGSFSTLEIQRTEQGDSAMYLCASGSSARLRTEAFFGQGTRLTVV.